These 11 T cell receptor beta chains were sequenced from one sample in a study of cytomegalovirus exposure and HLA in healthy donors. The PCR ran on 60 Vbeta and 13 Jbeta primers. TCRdb keeps only in-frame clones here, not all; method: immunoSEQ multiplex PCR. The sample holds 100,000 to 150,000 clones, 60% to 85% seen once. The source material was PBMCs. The source is a woman in her forties in good health and CMV-seronegative.

The V gene is TRBV5-3, the J gene TRBJ1-4; possibly TRBD1 for D (5 bases). TRBV5-3 is classed as an ORF, of uncertain function. V was shortened by 0 bases and J by 7 bases, with 19 bases between the two germline ends. The CDR3 extends over 17 amino acids. The CDR3 coding sequence is TGTGCCAGAAGCTTGGCCACCGGGAGAAGGAGGGGTGAAAAACTGTTTTTT. Translation gives CARSLATGRRRGEKLFF.

This clone has only a few counts. This chain connects TRBV5-4 to TRBJ2-1, with TRBD1 matching 8 bases. V gave up 4 bases and J gave up 0 bases; unmatched junction bases: 3. The CDR3 totals 15 residues. Per germline, CDR1 SGHNT and CDR2 YYREEE (reference sequence). This CDR3 reads CASSVDRGSYNEQFF. CDR3 coding DNA: TGTGCCAGCAGCGTTGACAGGGGCTCCTACAATGAGCAGTTCTTC.

This clone was recorded a few times. The chain has TRBV7-9 and TRBJ2-7; D call uncertain. This CDR3 is built from 11 residues. The V and J ends lost 0 bases and 7 bases respectively, with 4 bases between them. Germline assignment: CDR1 SEHNR and CDR2 FQNEAQ (reference sequence). Here the CDR3 DNA reads TGTGCCAGCAGCTTAGCCGGTGAGCAGTACTTC. Protein sequence: CASSLAGEQYF.

The genes are TRBV6-5 and TRBJ2-1; 10 nucleotides agree with TRBD2. The CDR3 length is 15 residues. Germline V gene lookup returns CDR1 MNHEY and CDR2 SVGAGI. The V and J ends lost 6 bases and 2 bases, in that order; junction bases with no gene match: 4. The CDR3 spells CASRSGRAPYNEQFF. As DNA, the CDR3 is TGTGCCAGCAGAAGCGGGAGGGCCCCCTACAATGAGCAGTTCTTC.

This rearrangement joins TRBV5-8 to TRBJ2-1; perhaps TRBD1 as D (6 bases). Trimming removed 4 bases at V and 2 bases at J, with 13 bases between. The germline V gene has CDR1 SGHTS and CDR2 YDEGEE. CDR3 length: 15 amino acids. The CDR3 DNA reads TGTGCCAGCAGCCCGAGACAGGTTACCTACAATGAGCAGTTCTTC. Translating gives CASSPRQVTYNEQFF.

The V gene is TRBV28, the J gene TRBJ2-7; D unclear. CDR1 and CDR2 (germline): MDHEN, SYDVKM. The V end was cut by 10 bases, the J end by 3 bases, with 10 bases between. The CDR3 runs 11 residues. This CDR3 is CAISLYYEQYF. CDR3 in DNA: TGTGCCATCTCGTTATACTACGAGCAGTACTTC. Supplemented by reference TRBV28 and TRBJ2-7, the full variable domain reads DVKVTQSSRYLVKRTGEKVFLECVQDMDHENMFWYRQDPGLGLRLIYFSYDVKMKEKGDIPEGYSVSREKKERFSLILESASTNQTSMYLCAISLYYEQYFGPGTRLTVT.

This clone was detected only once. The V gene is TRBV7-9, the J gene TRBJ2-1; a possible D gene is TRBD1 (5 bases). The CDR3 has 14 residues. Germline V gene lookup returns CDR1 SEHNR and CDR2 FQNEAQ (reference sequence). The ends were cut back, 6 bases at V and 4 bases at J, with 13 bases in the middle. The DNA of the CDR3 is TGTGCCAGCAGTTCCAGTCACAGGTACAATGAGCAGTTCTTC. Protein sequence: CASSSSHRYNEQFF.

In this sample, this clone turned up a few times. This same CDR3 is encoded by further DNA sequences in the sample. The V call is TRBV11-3, the J call TRBJ2-2; tentatively, D is TRBD1 (5 bases). Germline CDR1 reads SGHNT; CDR2 reads YENEEA. The CDR3 length is 15 residues. V was trimmed by 1 base and J by 0 bases, leaving 6 bases between them. The CDR3 DNA reads TGTGCCAGCAGCTTAGGACAGACGAACACCGGGGAGCTGTTTTTT. This gives the protein CASSLGQTNTGELFF.

The chain combines TRBV11-2 with TRBJ2-7; 14 bases agree with TRBD2. The V gene's germline CDR1 is SGHAT and CDR2 FQNNGV. Trimming at V came to 5 bases and at J to 0 bases, leaving 3 bases not matched to a gene. This CDR3 has 16 amino acids. The CDR3: CASSPGTSGSSYEQYF. CDR3 nucleotide sequence: TGTGCCAGCAGCCCCGGGACTAGCGGGAGCTCCTACGAGCAGTACTTC.

A few counts support this clone. The rearrangement joins TRBV7-9 to TRBJ2-7; no clear D. Trimming took off 5 bases at V and 3 bases at J, with 5 bases between the two ends. The CDR3 is 11 amino acids. Germline V gene lookup returns CDR1 SEHNR and CDR2 FQNEAQ (reference sequence). CDR3: CASSLNYEQYF. Here the CDR3 DNA reads TGTGCCAGCAGCCTAAACTACGAGCAGTACTTC. The whole variable domain, filled in from reference TRBV7-9 and TRBJ2-7, reads DTGVSQNPRHKITKRGQNVTFRCDPISEHNRLYWYRQTLGQGPEFLTYFQNEAQLEKSRLLSDRFSAERPKGSFSTLEIQRTEQGDSAMYLCASSLNYEQYFGPGTRLTVT.

The gene calls are TRBV7-2 and TRBJ2-7, with 8 bases fitting TRBD2. The germline gives CDR1 SGHTA, CDR2 FQGNSA. CDR3 size: 16 residues. V trimming: 0 bases; J trimming: 5 bases; junction bases outside the gene matches: 9. The CDR3 spells CASSLAPLAGVHEQYF. CDR3 nucleotides: TGTGCCAGCAGCTTAGCCCCCCTAGCGGGTGTCCACGAGCAGTACTTC.